A single sample gave rise to the 28 T cell receptor beta chains below, sequenced in a study of vaccination and CD4 T cells after COVID-19. Via MiXCR, TCRdb re-called the PCR reads, giving one row per CDR3 protein. The table lists some 28,000 distinct CDR3 sequences, 51% of them singletons. Described time point: late sampling 161 to 241 days after vaccination in a few convalescent patients. The sample was CD4+ T cells from blood, taken about 7 months after SARS-CoV-2 vaccination. These receptors all stem from a human donor who had recovered from COVID-19.

The chain couples TRBV6-2 or TRBV6-3 to TRBJ2-1; 14 bases line up with TRBD2. The germline V gene encodes CDR1 MNHEY and CDR2 SVGEGT. CDR3 length equals 19 residues. Trimming took 7 bases from V and 6 from J; bases not matched to a gene: 17. The DNA of the CDR3 is TGTGCCAGCACCCACCTCCCGGGACTAGCGGGAGTCCGGGGCAATGAGCAGTTCTTC. Protein sequence: CASTHLPGLAGVRGNEQFF.

Only one count was recorded for this clonotype. V and J are TRBV4-2 and TRBJ2-1, with D possibly matching TRBD2 (6 bases). The CDR3 extends over 15 amino acids. Trimming took off 1 base at V and 5 bases at J, with 12 bases between the two ends. Germline CDR1 reads LGHNA; CDR2 reads YNFKEQ. Written as DNA, the CDR3 is TGTGCCAGCAGCCAAGTATTAGCGGAGCACAATGAGCAGTTCTTC. It specifies CASSQVLAEHNEQFF.

The chain couples TRBV6-1 to TRBJ2-1; TRBD2 matches at 9 bases. CDR1 and CDR2 from the germline V gene are MNHNS and SASEGT. The CDR3 has 14 amino acids. V lost 8 bases and J lost 6; bases outside the gene matches: 8. CDR3 region: CASYSGSSGNEQFF. DNA of the CDR3: TGTGCCAGCTATAGCGGGAGTTCTGGCAATGAGCAGTTCTTC.

This clonotype appeared once. V usage is TRBV6-5 and J usage is TRBJ2-7; maybe TRBD2 (6 bases). The CDR3 has 14 amino acids. V lost 1 base to trimming and J lost 0 bases, with 7 bases between them. Germline CDR1 reads MNHEY; CDR2 reads SVGAGI. CDR3 in DNA: TGTGCCAGCAGTTACTACGGGAGCTCCTACGAGCAGTACTTC. Protein product: CASSYYGSSYEQYF.

The sample holds a few counts of this clonotype. At one boundary the junction diverges from the germline segment, which might be a read error. The DNA for the CDR3 is TGCGCCAGCAGTCAAGTTGCGTTCTTAGAGACCCAGTACTTC. Its protein is CASSQVAFLETQYF. The rearrangement links TRBV4-1 to TRBJ2-5; D not resolved. Germline V lookup: CDR1 MGHRA, CDR2 YSYEKL. The CDR3 spans 14 residues.

The V call is TRBV20-1, the J call TRBJ2-7; TRBD2 matches at 9 bases. The CDR3 consists of 14 residues. Germline CDR1 is DFQATT and CDR2 is SNEGSKA (reference sequence). V lost 5 bases to trimming and J lost 2 bases; unmatched junction nucleotides: 7. The DNA for the CDR3 is TGCAGTGCTTCCGGGACTAGCCGCCCCTACGAGCAGTACTTC. Translation: CSASGTSRPYEQYF.

This rearrangement joins TRBV6-1 to TRBJ2-7, with 7 nucleotides matching TRBD2. The junction had 6 bases not matched to a gene; V was cut back by 2 bases and J by 2 bases. Germline V gives CDR1 MNHNS, CDR2 SASEGT. This CDR3 spans 15 amino acids. DNA of the CDR3: TGTGCCAGCAGTGAATGGGGTGCGGGAGCCTACGAGCAGTACTTC. Its translation is CASSEWGAGAYEQYF.

This sequence joins TRBV4-1 and TRBJ2-2; 10 nucleotides align to TRBD2. V lost 2 bases and J lost 3; bases outside the gene matches: 9. The V gene's germline CDR1 is MGHRA and CDR2 YSYEKL. This CDR3 contains 18 residues. The DNA for the CDR3 is TGCGCCAGCAGCCAATACTCGGGACTAGCGAACTACACCGGGGAGCTGTTTTTT. Its translation: CASSQYSGLANYTGELFF.

The chain carries TRBV7-2 and TRBJ1-5, with D perhaps matching TRBD1 (6 bases). Germline-derived CDR1 and CDR2 are SGHTA and FQGNSA. V lost 1 base, J lost 9 bases, and 13 bases lay in between. The CDR3 extends over 14 amino acids. DNA for the CDR3: TGTGCCAGCAGCTTAGGAGGAAGGGGGGGGCCCCAGCATTTT. Amino acid sequence: CASSLGGRGGPQHF.

This clonotype has just a few counts. V usage is TRBV20-1 and J usage is TRBJ1-1; TRBD1 aligns across 8 bases. The trim removed 3 bases at V and 10 bases at J, leaving 22 bases unmatched. In germline, CDR1 is DFQATT, CDR2 SNEGSKA (reference sequence). CDR3 length: 17 residues. The CDR3 bases are TGCAGTGCTAGGGGAAATTTGGGACGACAGGGGAGTTTTAGAGCTTTCTTT. This gives the protein CSARGNLGRQGSFRAFF.

The chain combines TRBV15 with TRBJ2-7, with 10 bases matching TRBD1. The J segment lost 3 bases and the V segment lost 5 bases, leaving 7 bases of the junction unmatched. CDR1 is LNHNV, CDR2 YYDKDF, per germline (reference sequence). The CDR3 totals 15 residues. This CDR3 is CATSSRQGAHYEQYF. In DNA form, the CDR3 reads TGTGCCACCAGCTCCCGACAGGGGGCCCACTACGAGCAGTACTTC.

This chain joins TRBV20-1 and TRBJ2-7; TRBD1 or TRBD2 may be the D gene (6 bases each). This CDR3 spans 13 amino acids. Trimming pared 7 bases from V and 0 bases from J, leaving 13 bases between. CDR1 is DFQATT and CDR2 is SNEGSKA in the germline V gene (reference sequence). DNA for the CDR3: TGCAGTGTCCGGGGGCTGAGCTCCTACGAGCAGTACTTC. Translating gives CSVRGLSSYEQYF.

This clonotype has just a few counts. The chain recombines TRBV28 with TRBJ1-2; D unresolved. This CDR3 region has 11 residues. V was clipped by 5 bases and J by 5 bases, with 6 bases between them. Germline V gene data show CDR1 as MDHEN and CDR2 as SYDVKM. In DNA form, the CDR3 reads TGTGCCAGCAGTATTCCTTATGGCTACACCTTC. This translates into CASSIPYGYTF.

The chain recombines TRBV27 with TRBJ2-4; TRBD2 matches at 15 bases. Trimming removed 5 bases from V and 0 bases from J; junction bases left unmatched: 2. The CDR3 runs 17 residues. Per the germline V gene, CDR1 is MNHEY and CDR2 is SMNVEV (reference sequence). The CDR3: CASSGLAGGIAKNIQYF. The CDR3 bases are TGTGCCAGCAGTGGACTAGCGGGAGGGATAGCCAAAAACATTCAGTACTTC.

This clonotype was detected a few times. The chain couples TRBV20-1 to TRBJ2-7, with TRBD2 matching 11 bases. V was clipped by 3 bases and J by 4 bases; unmatched bases: 11. The germline CDR1 and CDR2 sequences are DFQATT and SNEGSKA (reference sequence). The CDR3 consists of 16 residues. The CDR3: CSARILAGVSVYEQYF. The CDR3 nucleotides read TGCAGTGCTAGGATACTAGCGGGAGTGTCCGTTTACGAGCAGTACTTC.

The V and J genes are TRBV6-1 and TRBJ2-7, with 11 bases lining up with TRBD2. CDR1 and CDR2 from the germline V gene are MNHNS and SASEGT. J lost 1 base, V lost 6 bases, and 2 bases had no gene match. There are 14 residues in the CDR3. Here the CDR3 reads CASRLAGVSYEQYF. CDR3 DNA sequence: TGTGCCAGCAGACTAGCGGGAGTTTCCTACGAGCAGTACTTC.

This sequence joins TRBV20-1 and TRBJ2-5; 8 nucleotides align to TRBD2. The germline CDR1 and CDR2 sequences are DFQATT and SNEGSKA (reference sequence). Trimming cost V 7 bases and J 1 base; bases outside gene matches: 8. The CDR3 length is 14 residues. As DNA, the CDR3 is TGCAGTGTCTTAGCGGGACGGTCCCAAGAGACCCAGTACTTC. Translation: CSVLAGRSQETQYF.

This chain joins TRBV6-2 or TRBV6-3 and TRBJ2-7; no clear D. This CDR3 region has 13 residues. Germline V lookup: CDR1 MNHEY, CDR2 SVGEGT. V was clipped by 2 bases and J by 2 bases, with 7 bases between them. The CDR3 is CASSYVVPYEQYF. CDR3 bases: TGTGCCAGCAGTTACGTGGTTCCCTACGAGCAGTACTTC.

CDR3 residues: CATSGGGTGLSLGILGYTF. CDR3 bases: TGTGCCACATCAGGAGGGGGAACAGGGCTCAGTTTGGGCATCTTGGGCTACACCTTC. This chain joins TRBV6-1 and TRBJ1-2; D might be TRBD1 (6 bases). The germline V gene has CDR1 MNHNS and CDR2 SASEGT. Trimming stripped 10 bases from V and 8 bases from J, with 38 bases between. This CDR3 is 19 amino acids long.

The chain combines TRBV20-1 with TRBJ1-2; D is undetermined. The germline V gene encodes CDR1 DFQATT and CDR2 SNEGSKA (reference sequence). This CDR3 is built from 13 residues. V lost 1 base, J lost 8 bases, and 14 bases lay in between. The CDR3 spells CSARADALRGYTF. CDR3 bases: TGCAGTGCTAGAGCAGATGCTTTAAGGGGCTACACCTTC.

The chain employs TRBV28 and TRBJ1-1, with D possibly being TRBD1 (5 bases). Germline CDR1 MDHEN, CDR2 SYDVKM. This CDR3 has 14 residues. With 6 bases removed from V and 0 bases from J, the gap between germline ends came to 11 bases. This CDR3 is CASSSGTVNTEAFF. CDR3 in DNA: TGTGCCAGCAGCTCCGGGACGGTGAACACTGAAGCTTTCTTT.

The chain employs TRBV20-1 and TRBJ2-1; perhaps TRBD2 as D (6 bases). Germline loops: CDR1 DFQATT, CDR2 SNEGSKA (reference sequence). CDR3 length: 15 residues. Trimming shortened V by 0 bases and J by 7 bases, and 16 bases separated the two germline ends. The CDR3 here is CSARDRGGGRNEQFF. The CDR3, as DNA: TGCAGTGCTAGAGATAGGGGCGGAGGGCGGAATGAGCAGTTCTTC.

CDR3 coding DNA: TGTGCCAGCAGTTACTCGGGGGTCGATAGTGGCTACACCTTC. Translated: CASSYSGVDSGYTF. The J gene is TRBJ1-2, the V gene TRBV6-5; D is perhaps TRBD1 (5 bases). The CDR3 spans 14 residues. Trimming removed 0 bases at V and 7 bases at J, with 12 bases between. Germline assignment: CDR1 MNHEY and CDR2 SVGAGI.

This clonotype has more than one count but fewer than ten. The chain couples TRBV20-1 to TRBJ2-3; D unclear. In germline, CDR1 is DFQATT, CDR2 SNEGSKA (reference sequence). The V end was cut by 1 base, the J end by 1 base, with 9 bases between. The CDR3 length is 14 residues. The CDR3 DNA reads as TGCAGTGCTAGAGGTGTCATTGGCACAGATACGCAGTATTTT. This gives the protein CSARGVIGTDTQYF.

This chain links TRBV20-1 with TRBJ2-2; the D gene is possibly TRBD2 (6 bases). Germline assignment: CDR1 DFQATT and CDR2 SNEGSKA (reference sequence). The CDR3 is made up of 13 amino acids. With 3 bases removed from V and 7 bases from J, the gap between germline ends came to 12 bases. The CDR3 DNA reads as TGCAGTGCTAGTTCGGGAGTGCTCGGGGAGCTGTTTTTT. Protein sequence: CSASSGVLGELFF.

The chain recombines TRBV4-1 with TRBJ2-3, with no clear D. There are 17 residues in the CDR3. Trimming removed 0 bases at V and 5 bases at J, with 18 bases between. Germline CDR1 reads MGHRA; CDR2 reads YSYEKL. The CDR3 DNA sequence: TGCGCCAGCAGCCAAGACAGATTACAACTCAGGAGAGATACGCAGTATTTT. Protein: CASSQDRLQLRRDTQYF.

This clonotype was detected only a few times. The J gene is TRBJ2-3, the V gene TRBV6-5, with a weak D call TRBD1 (6 bases). The CDR3 contains 14 residues. Trimming left V 4 bases short and J 1 base short, with 9 bases between. Germline V lookup: CDR1 MNHEY, CDR2 SVGAGI. This chain's CDR3 is CASSSDSGTDTQYF. The DNA of the CDR3 is TGTGCCAGCAGTTCGGACAGCGGCACAGATACGCAGTATTTT.

V is TRBV7-8 and J is TRBJ2-5; the D gene is possibly TRBD2 (6 bases). Between the trimmed V and J ends, which lost 3 bases and 4 bases, there was a span of 9 bases. The CDR3 covers 13 residues. Germline V lookup: CDR1 SGHVS, CDR2 FQNEAQ. As DNA, the CDR3 is TGTGCCAGCAGCTTCCCGGGAGTAGAGACCCAGTACTTC. As protein: CASSFPGVETQYF.